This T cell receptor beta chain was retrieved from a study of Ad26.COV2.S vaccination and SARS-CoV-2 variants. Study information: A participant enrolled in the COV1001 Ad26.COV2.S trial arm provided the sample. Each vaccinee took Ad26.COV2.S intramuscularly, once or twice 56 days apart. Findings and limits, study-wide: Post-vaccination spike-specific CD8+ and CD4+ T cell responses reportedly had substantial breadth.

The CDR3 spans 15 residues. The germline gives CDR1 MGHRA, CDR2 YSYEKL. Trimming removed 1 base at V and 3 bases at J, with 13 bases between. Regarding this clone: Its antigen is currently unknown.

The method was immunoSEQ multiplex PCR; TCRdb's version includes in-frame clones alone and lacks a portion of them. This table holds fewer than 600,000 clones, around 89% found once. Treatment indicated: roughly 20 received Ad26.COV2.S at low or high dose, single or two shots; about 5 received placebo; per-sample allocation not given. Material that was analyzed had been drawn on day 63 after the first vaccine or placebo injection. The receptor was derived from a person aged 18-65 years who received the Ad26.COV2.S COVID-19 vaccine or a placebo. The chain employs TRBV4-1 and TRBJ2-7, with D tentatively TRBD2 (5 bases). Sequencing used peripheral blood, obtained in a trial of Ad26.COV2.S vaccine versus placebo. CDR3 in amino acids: CASSQASSSGYEQYF. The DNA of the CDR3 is TGCGCCAGCAGCCAAGCATCCTCAAGCGGCTACGAGCAGTACTTC.